These 24 T cell receptor beta chains were all obtained from the same sample, sequenced in a study of a mutant IDH1 vaccine in newly diagnosed glioma. Assay: immunoSEQ multiplex PCR; the TCRdb copy retains only in-frame clones and omits some. The sample has around 60,000 clones, around 80% seen once. No antigens are known for them. Time point: week 35, safety follow-up. Every single dose of the vaccine, 300 ug of mutant IDH1 20-mer peptide, came with topical imiquimod. The starting material was PBMCs, obtained from a glioma patient whose treatment included an IDH1 peptide vaccine. These receptors were taken from a man between 25 and 39 years old with glioma.

The chain carries TRBV18 and TRBJ1-2; D is possibly TRBD1 (6 bases). V was clipped by 3 bases and J by 10 bases, with 21 bases between them. This CDR3 is 15 amino acids long. Germline V lookup: CDR1 KGHSH, CDR2 LQKENI. The CDR3 loop reads CASSPPGTSYGDYTF. The DNA of the CDR3 is TGTGCCAGCTCACCGCCCGGGACATCCTATGGCGACTACACCTTC.

This chain uses TRBV6-1 with TRBJ1-5; D is uncertain. The CDR3 has 15 amino acids. Germline V gene lookup returns CDR1 MNHNS and CDR2 SASEGT. V gave up 6 bases and J gave up 7 bases, with 19 bases separating them. Here the CDR3 reads CASSPRTISRQPQHF. DNA of the CDR3: TGTGCCAGCAGCCCCCGGACGATCTCCCGCCAGCCCCAGCATTTT.

The V call is TRBV14, the J call TRBJ1-2; the D is unclear. Germline V CDR1 and CDR2: SGHDN, FVKESK. CDR3 size: 17 residues. Trimming removed 0 bases at V and 4 bases at J, with 18 bases between. CDR3 region: CASSQDPLAREIYGYTF. CDR3 DNA sequence: TGTGCCAGCAGCCAAGACCCCCTGGCCAGAGAAATCTATGGCTACACCTTC.

The J gene is TRBJ2-7, the V gene TRBV28; tentatively, D is TRBD2 (6 bases). Trimming removed 2 bases at V and 4 bases at J, with 6 bases between. The CDR3 runs 12 residues. Per the germline V gene, CDR1 is MDHEN and CDR2 is SYDVKM. CDR3 sequence: CASSLGGYEQYF. CDR3 DNA: TGTGCCAGCAGTTTAGGAGGGTACGAGCAGTACTTC.

V usage is TRBV11-2 and J usage is TRBJ1-2; D uncertain. This CDR3 region has 13 residues. Germline V gene lookup returns CDR1 SGHAT and CDR2 FQNNGV. Between the trimmed V and J ends, which lost 6 bases and 5 bases, there was a span of 13 bases. CDR3 DNA sequence: TGTGCCAGCAGGCCCCAGCGAAGGTATGGCTACACCTTC. Translated: CASRPQRRYGYTF.

This rearrangement joins TRBV6-6 to TRBJ2-1; D may correspond to TRBD1 or TRBD2 (7 bases each). V lost 4 bases to trimming and J lost 6 bases, with 16 bases between them. Germline loops: CDR1 MNHNY, CDR2 SVGAGI (reference sequence). CDR3 length: 15 residues. The DNA of the CDR3 is TGTGCCAGCAGTTCGGGCAGGGGGGGGTCCAATGAGCAGTTCTTC. It is translated as CASSSGRGGSNEQFF.

The J gene is TRBJ2-2, the V gene TRBV5-1; D possibly matches TRBD1 or TRBD2 (6 bases each). CDR1 and CDR2 (germline): SGHRS, YFSETQ. The CDR3 sequence is 16 residues long. Trimming removed 0 bases from V and 7 bases from J, with 16 bases in between. In DNA form, the CDR3 reads TGCGCCAGCAGCTTGGTACGGGGGCCTTCAAGCGGGGAGCTGTTTTTT. Protein: CASSLVRGPSSGELFF.

The chain joins TRBV5-1 to TRBJ1-2; the D is unclear. CDR3 size: 14 residues. Germline CDR1 SGHRS, CDR2 YFSETQ. Trimming left V 1 base short and J 6 bases short, with 13 bases between. DNA for the CDR3: TGCGCCAGCAGCTTGTACAGACAAGATAATGGCTACACCTTC. Translated, it gives CASSLYRQDNGYTF.

The gene calls are TRBV2 and TRBJ2-7; D is perhaps TRBD2 (5 bases). The V end lost 5 bases, the J end lost 0 bases, and 11 bases lay between the germline ends. Germline lookup yields CDR1 SNHLY and CDR2 FYNNEI. The CDR3 covers 14 residues. The CDR3 DNA reads TGTGCCAGCAGTCGCCACAGCGGCTCCTACGAGCAGTACTTC. Amino acids: CASSRHSGSYEQYF.

J is TRBJ2-3 and V is TRBV5-1; D unclear. CDR3 length: 15 residues. Per germline, CDR1 SGHRS and CDR2 YFSETQ. The germline V and J ends were trimmed by 2 bases and 0 bases, with 10 bases remaining between them. CDR3 sequence: CASSFIPDSTDTQYF. Written as DNA, the CDR3 is TGCGCCAGCAGCTTTATACCAGATAGCACAGATACGCAGTATTTT.

The J gene is TRBJ2-3, the V gene TRBV6-5; D might be TRBD1 (5 bases). The CDR3 spans 15 residues. V lost 0 bases, J lost 5 bases, and 12 bases lay in between. Per germline, CDR1 MNHEY and CDR2 SVGAGI. The CDR3, as DNA: TGTGCCAGCAGTTACTCGATAGGGGCCAAAGATACGCAGTATTTT. Its translation is CASSYSIGAKDTQYF.

J is TRBJ2-3 and V is TRBV18, with a possible D match to TRBD2 (6 bases). This CDR3 contains 17 residues. V lost 4 bases, J lost 1 base, and 18 bases lay in between. Per germline, CDR1 KGHSH and CDR2 LQKENI. DNA of the CDR3: TGTGCCAGCTCACTGGCCTCAAGAGGAGGGGGCACAGATACGCAGTATTTT. The encoded protein is CASSLASRGGGTDTQYF.

V usage is TRBV5-4 and J usage is TRBJ2-7, with 9 bases that match TRBD1. Germline V gives CDR1 SGHNT, CDR2 YYREEE (reference sequence). The J segment lost 4 bases and the V segment lost 3 bases, leaving 14 bases of the junction unmatched. CDR3 length: 17 residues. The CDR3 DNA sequence: TGTGCCAGCAGCTCCCAAACAGGGGGCTTAACCCCTTACGAGCAGTACTTC. This gives the protein CASSSQTGGLTPYEQYF.

The CDR3 bases are TGCGCCAGCAGTGATCTAGCGGGGGGCCCCTACGAGCAGTACTTC. Its translation is CASSDLAGGPYEQYF. The chain carries TRBV10-1 and TRBJ2-5; 11 nucleotides agree with TRBD2. The DNA end is a closer match to TRBJ2-7, so the J assignment may be wrong. CDR3 length equals 15 residues. Germline-derived CDR1 and CDR2 are WNHNN and SYGVQD (reference sequence).

This rearrangement joins TRBV6-5 to TRBJ1-5, with unresolved D. CDR3 length equals 13 residues. The V gene's germline CDR1 is MNHEY and CDR2 SVGAGI. V lost 6 bases and J lost 5, with 11 bases in between. The CDR3 coding sequence is TGTGCCAGCAGCAGCCAGCGCTATCAGCCCCAGCATTTT. Residues: CASSSQRYQPQHF.

CDR3 DNA: TGTGCCAGCAGTTACTCCCCCGCAGGATCGAACACTGAAGCTTTCTTT. Its protein product is CASSYSPAGSNTEAFF. The chain employs TRBV6-5 and TRBJ1-1; D gene unclear. This CDR3 comprises 16 residues. The ends were cut back, 0 bases at V and 1 base at J, with 12 bases in the middle. Germline values: CDR1 MNHEY, CDR2 SVGAGI.

CDR3 sequence reads: CASSFGRGAADTQYF. The CDR3 region has the DNA TGTGCCAGCAGTTTTGGAAGGGGGGCCGCAGATACGCAGTATTTT. The chain couples TRBV27 to TRBJ2-3; perhaps D is TRBD1 or TRBD2 (6 bases each). Trimming stripped 3 bases from V and 4 bases from J, with 14 bases between. Germline assignment: CDR1 MNHEY and CDR2 SMNVEV (reference sequence). The CDR3 extends over 15 amino acids.

V is TRBV29-1 and J is TRBJ1-2, with D unclear. Germline assignment: CDR1 SQVTM and CDR2 ANQGSEA. There are 13 residues in the CDR3. V shed 7 bases and J shed 4 bases, with 16 bases lying between them. The CDR3 sequence is CSAAPRAGYGYTF. The CDR3, as DNA: TGCAGCGCTGCCCCCCGGGCCGGCTATGGCTACACCTTC.

As DNA, the CDR3 is TGTGCCAGCAACGACAGGGGGCGCGAGGTCGGGGAGCTGTTTTTT. This translates into CASNDRGREVGELFF. This chain links TRBV28 with TRBJ2-2; 10 bases line up with TRBD1. The CDR3 loop spans 15 amino acids. Trimming took 7 bases from V and 7 from J; bases not matched to a gene: 9. Germline lookup yields CDR1 MDHEN and CDR2 SYDVKM.

V usage is TRBV7-9 and J usage is TRBJ2-7; a possible D gene is TRBD2 (5 bases). V was cut by 3 bases and J by 2 bases, with 11 bases left in between. CDR1 is SEHNR and CDR2 is FQNEAQ in the germline V gene (reference sequence). The CDR3 is 14 amino acids. CDR3 in amino acids: CASSFRTPTYEQYF. CDR3 DNA: TGTGCCAGCAGCTTCCGGACTCCCACCTACGAGCAGTACTTC.

The chain links TRBV2 to TRBJ2-1, with a possible D match to TRBD2 (6 bases). Trimming pared 7 bases from V and 4 bases from J, leaving 23 bases between. Germline assignment: CDR1 SNHLY and CDR2 FYNNEI. There are 17 residues in the CDR3. CDR3 nucleotide sequence: TGTGCCAGCAACCTGGGACCCGGCGGGGAAGAGTACAATGAGCAGTTCTTC. Translated, it gives CASNLGPGGEEYNEQFF. The variable domain in full, with the rest retrieved from reference TRBV2 and TRBJ2-1, is EPEVTQTPSHQVTQMGQEVILRCVPISNHLYFYWYRQILGQKVEFLVSFYNNEISEKSEIFDDQFSVERPDGSNFTLKIRSTKLEDSAMYFCASNLGPGGEEYNEQFFGPGTRLTVL.

The chain uses TRBV30 and TRBJ1-6; D possibly corresponds to TRBD1 (5 bases). There are 12 residues in the CDR3. V dropped 0 bases and J dropped 11 bases, with 8 bases sitting between them. Germline CDR1 GTSNPN, CDR2 SVGIG (reference sequence). CDR3 in amino acids: CAWSVGDPPLHF. CDR3 DNA: TGTGCCTGGAGTGTCGGGGACCCACCCCTCCACTTT. The variable domain in full, with the rest retrieved from reference TRBV30 and TRBJ1-6, is SQTIHQWPATLVQPVGSPLSLECTVEGTSNPNLYWYRQAAGRGLQLLFYSVGIGQISSEVPQNLSASRPQDRQFILSSKKLLLSDSGFYLCAWSVGDPPLHFGNGTRLTVT.

The rearrangement links TRBV18 to TRBJ2-1; the D gene could be TRBD1 or TRBD2 (5 bases each). This CDR3 has 11 residues. Trimming shortened V by 2 bases and J by 10 bases, and 6 bases separated the two germline ends. The germline V gene encodes CDR1 KGHSH and CDR2 LQKENI. CDR3 bases: TGTGCCAGCTCACCATGGGGGGAGCAGTTCTTC. This encodes CASSPWGEQFF.

Only one count was recorded for this clone. V usage is TRBV7-9 and J usage is TRBJ2-7; TRBD2 aligns across 8 bases. Germline trimming cut 1 base from V and 2 bases from J; bases unmatched to any gene: 4. The germline CDR1 and CDR2 sequences are SEHNR and FQNEAQ (reference sequence). This CDR3 spans 15 amino acids. This CDR3 is CASSLGSGGAYEQYF. The CDR3 DNA reads as TGTGCCAGCAGCTTAGGAAGCGGGGGTGCCTACGAGCAGTACTTC.